One and the same sample provided the 22 T cell receptor beta chains below, sequenced in a study of T cell changes during pregnancy in multiple sclerosis. This table comes from immunoSEQ multiplex PCR, and its TCRdb copy is limited to in-frame clones, with some not included. The sample shows roughly 30,000 clones, 90% to 95% of them seen only once. The starting material was CD4+ T cells from peripheral blood mononuclear cells, obtained in the second trimester of pregnancy. The receptors originated from a female donor with multiple sclerosis, enrolled in a pregnancy study.

CDR3 sequence reads: CASSPHRATNEKLFF. Written as DNA, the CDR3 is TGTGCCAGCAGCCCCCACAGGGCAACTAATGAAAAACTGTTTTTT. This rearrangement joins TRBV7-9 to TRBJ1-4; D perhaps matches TRBD1 (6 bases). CDR1 SEHNR and CDR2 FQNEAQ come from the germline V gene (reference sequence). V lost 5 bases to trimming and J lost 0 bases, with 10 bases between them. The CDR3 has 15 amino acids.

The chain has TRBV30 and TRBJ1-3; D is unresolved. V dropped 5 bases and J dropped 0 bases, with 8 bases sitting between them. The CDR3 covers 13 residues. Looked up from germline, CDR1 is GTSNPN and CDR2 is SVGIG (reference sequence). The CDR3 DNA reads as TGTGCCTGGTCCCGCGTCTCTGGAAACACCATATATTTT. It encodes CAWSRVSGNTIYF.

The rearrangement uses TRBV18 and TRBJ2-5, with a possible D match to TRBD2 (5 bases). CDR3 length equals 15 residues. Germline CDR1 is KGHSH and CDR2 is LQKENI. The germline V and J ends were trimmed by 3 bases and 1 base, with 12 bases remaining between them. For the CDR3, the DNA is TGTGCCAGCTCACCCCTTACTAGGGTCCAAGAGACCCAGTACTTC. As protein: CASSPLTRVQETQYF.

Written as DNA, the CDR3 is TGTGCCAGCAGCTTTCTGGGAGCTGTGACAGATACGCAGTATTTT. Translation: CASSFLGAVTDTQYF. The chain joins TRBV7-9 to TRBJ2-3; maybe TRBD2 (5 bases). The CDR3 sequence is 15 residues long. Germline CDR1 is SEHNR and CDR2 is FQNEAQ (reference sequence). Between the trimmed V and J ends, which lost 3 bases and 3 bases, there was a span of 13 bases.

DNA of the CDR3: TGTGCCTGGAGTCCTCCACTAGCAAGAATGCGGGAGCAGTACTTC. The encoded protein is CAWSPPLARMREQYF. The chain carries TRBV30 and TRBJ2-7, with a possible D match to TRBD2 (6 bases). The CDR3 totals 15 residues. Trimming removed 2 bases from V and 7 bases from J, with 21 bases in between. Per the germline V gene, CDR1 is GTSNPN and CDR2 is SVGIG (reference sequence).

This rearrangement joins TRBV4-1 to TRBJ2-7; D gene ambiguous. CDR3 length: 15 amino acids. Trimming shortened V by 4 bases and J by 1 base, and 14 bases separated the two germline ends. CDR1 MGHRA and CDR2 YSYEKL come from the germline V gene. Here the CDR3 reads CASSLLVVVSYEQYF. The CDR3 nucleotides read TGCGCCAGCAGCCTGCTAGTTGTTGTATCCTACGAGCAGTACTTC.

CDR3 nucleotide sequence: TGTGCCACCGAGAACAGGGGAAACACCGGGGAGCTGTTTTTT. Residues: CATENRGNTGELFF. The V gene is TRBV25-1, the J gene TRBJ2-2; TRBD1 matches 7 bases. CDR1 is MGHDK, CDR2 SYGVNS, per germline. With 10 bases clipped from V and 2 bases from J, the junction kept 7 bases outside the gene matches. There are 14 residues in the CDR3.

This chain joins TRBV6-1 and TRBJ1-1; possible D gene TRBD1, 5 bases. V lost 4 bases, J lost 6 bases, and 15 bases lay in between. Germline V gene data show CDR1 as MNHNS and CDR2 as SASEGT. The CDR3 runs to 14 residues. CDR3 region: CASSALGGVAEAFF. The CDR3 nucleotides read TGTGCCAGCAGTGCCCTGGGGGGGGTAGCTGAAGCTTTCTTT.

This clone was seen a few times. The chain joins TRBV19 to TRBJ1-3; D is unresolved. Germline V gives CDR1 LNHDA, CDR2 SQIVND (reference sequence). The CDR3 covers 14 residues. V shed 3 bases and J shed 0 bases, with 6 bases lying between them. The CDR3 region has the DNA TGTGCCAGTAGTATGGGAGTCTCTGGAAACACCATATATTTT. This codes for CASSMGVSGNTIYF.

This clone was counted once. The gene calls are TRBV19 and TRBJ1-5; D remains ambiguous. The germline V and J ends were trimmed by 1 base and 3 bases, with 13 bases remaining between them. Germline V lookup: CDR1 LNHDA, CDR2 SQIVND (reference sequence). The CDR3 runs to 16 residues. The CDR3 loop is CASSIAKRGYNQPQHF. CDR3 DNA sequence: TGTGCCAGTAGTATAGCTAAGAGAGGGTACAATCAGCCCCAGCATTTT.

V usage is TRBV7-6 and J usage is TRBJ1-4; a weak D match, TRBD1 (5 bases). Trimming left V 1 base short and J 5 bases short, with 11 bases between. The CDR3 contains 15 residues. Germline-derived CDR1 and CDR2 are SGHVS and FNYEAQ. CDR3 protein: CASSLDHRLNEKLFF. CDR3 nucleotides: TGTGCCAGCAGCTTAGACCACAGGCTAAATGAAAAACTGTTTTTT.

V and J are TRBV25-1 and TRBJ1-3; 7 nucleotides match TRBD1. V gave up 6 bases and J gave up 4 bases; unmatched junction bases: 9. CDR3 size: 15 residues. Germline assignment: CDR1 MGHDK and CDR2 SYGVNS. The CDR3 sequence is CASREQGTGGNTIYF. The CDR3 coding sequence is TGTGCCAGCAGGGAACAGGGGACGGGGGGAAACACCATATATTTT. Variable domain in full (rest from reference TRBV25-1 and TRBJ1-3): EADIYQTPRYLVIGTGKKITLECSQTMGHDKMYWYQQDPGMELHLIHYSYGVNSTEKGDLSSESTVSRIRTEHFPLTLESARPSHTSQYLCASREQGTGGNTIYFGEGSWLTVV.

The chain is built from TRBV6-5 and TRBJ2-1, with 8 bases identical to TRBD2. V lost 4 bases to trimming and J lost 8 bases; unmatched junction nucleotides: 10. CDR3 length equals 15 residues. The V gene's germline CDR1 is MNHEY and CDR2 SVGAGI. The CDR3 here is CASSSPGTRVHEQFF. CDR3 nucleotides: TGTGCCAGCAGTTCCCCCGGGACTAGGGTGCATGAGCAGTTCTTC.

The genes are TRBV6-1 and TRBJ1-4, with 9 nucleotides matching TRBD1. With 4 bases clipped from V and 0 bases from J, the junction kept 3 bases outside the gene matches. The CDR3 is 16 residues long. Germline lookup yields CDR1 MNHNS and CDR2 SASEGT. The CDR3 nucleotides are TGTGCCAGCAGTGGACGGACAGGGGCAACTAATGAAAAACTGTTTTTT. Protein sequence: CASSGRTGATNEKLFF.

The chain employs TRBV7-6 and TRBJ2-1, with 7 bases matching TRBD1. Per the germline V gene, CDR1 is SGHVS and CDR2 is FNYEAQ. The V segment lost 5 bases and the J segment 7 bases; nucleotides outside the gene matches: 14. This CDR3 has 16 residues. The CDR3 loop reads CASSTRQGSVRNEQFF. The CDR3 region has the DNA TGTGCCAGCAGCACCCGACAGGGTTCCGTTAGGAATGAGCAGTTCTTC.

V usage is TRBV6-1 and J usage is TRBJ1-1; TRBD1 aligns across 9 bases. Germline assignment: CDR1 MNHNS and CDR2 SASEGT. There are 14 residues in the CDR3. The V and J ends lost 0 bases and 11 bases, in that order; junction bases with no gene match: 7. The chain's CDR3 is CASSEAVQGARAFF. The CDR3 DNA follows: TGTGCCAGCAGTGAAGCGGTACAGGGGGCGAGGGCTTTCTTT.

The CDR3 is CASSPTPGQTSNQPQHF. The CDR3 DNA follows: TGCGCCAGCAGCCCAACCCCGGGACAGACGTCCAATCAGCCCCAGCATTTT. The chain joins TRBV4-1 to TRBJ1-5, with 7 positions matching TRBD1. The CDR3 length is 17 residues. With V trimmed by 4 bases and J by 3 bases, 12 bases remained unmatched. CDR1 is MGHRA and CDR2 is YSYEKL in the germline V gene.

The J gene is TRBJ1-1, the V gene TRBV19; 8 nucleotides match TRBD1. The CDR3 is made up of 14 amino acids. J was trimmed by 3 bases and V by 8 bases; bases with no gene match: 8. CDR1 is LNHDA, CDR2 SQIVND, per germline (reference sequence). The CDR3 loop reads CASAGQGGYTEAFF. For the CDR3, the DNA is TGTGCCAGTGCCGGACAGGGAGGCTACACTGAAGCTTTCTTT.

The rearrangement joins TRBV20-1 to TRBJ1-2; D is perhaps TRBD1 (5 bases). The length of the CDR3 is 11 residues. Germline V gene lookup returns CDR1 DFQATT and CDR2 SNEGSKA (reference sequence). The germline V and J ends were trimmed by 7 bases and 8 bases, with 14 bases remaining between them. CDR3 amino acids: CSGLRGMGYTF. The CDR3 DNA reads as TGCAGTGGTCTTAGGGGTATGGGCTACACCTTC.

The chain carries TRBV6-1 and TRBJ2-1; 8 bases fit TRBD1. J was trimmed by 6 bases and V by 10 bases; bases with no gene match: 5. Germline lookup yields CDR1 MNHNS and CDR2 SASEGT. The CDR3 sequence is 12 residues long. The CDR3 DNA is TGTGCCACCTCGGACAGGGTCAATGAGCAGTTCTTC. It codes for CATSDRVNEQFF.

This rearrangement joins TRBV6-6 to TRBJ2-7; tentatively, D is TRBD2 (6 bases). V was pared by 2 bases and J by 2 bases, with 10 bases between. CDR3 length equals 14 residues. CDR1 and CDR2 (germline): MNHNY, SVGAGI (reference sequence). The CDR3 is CASSYLAGTYEQYF. CDR3 coding DNA: TGTGCCAGCAGTTACCTGGCGGGAACCTACGAGCAGTACTTC.

The chain links TRBV4-1 to TRBJ2-5; D is perhaps TRBD2 (5 bases). Between the trimmed V and J ends, which lost 1 base and 5 bases, there was a span of 14 bases. Germline lookup yields CDR1 MGHRA and CDR2 YSYEKL. This CDR3 has 15 amino acids. For the CDR3, the DNA is TGCGCCAGCAGCCAAGCGCCGACCACGGGGGAGACCCAGTACTTC. Translating it yields CASSQAPTTGETQYF.